Each of the 17 T cell receptor beta chains below was sequenced from the same sample in a study of technical replicates of blood from a handful of donors. Sequencing used immunoSEQ multiplex PCR; TCRdb keeps in-frame clones, though not all of them. The data show about 83,000 clones, approximately 94% seen once. Material: T cells isolated from PBMCs. These receptors all stem from a human donor in good health.

The chain uses TRBV5-5 and TRBJ2-7; 7 bases fit TRBD2. CDR1 SGHKS and CDR2 YYEKEE come from the germline V gene (reference sequence). With 5 bases clipped from V and 2 bases from J, the junction kept 4 bases outside the gene matches. The CDR3 is made up of 13 amino acids. CDR3 amino acids: CASSYGLAYEQYF. In nucleotides, the CDR3 is TGTGCCAGCAGTTACGGACTAGCCTACGAGCAGTACTTC.

The V gene is TRBV11-1, the J gene TRBJ2-7; TRBD1 aligns across 8 bases. CDR1 SGHAT and CDR2 FQDESV come from the germline V gene (reference sequence). The junction had 12 bases not matched to a gene; V was cut back by 4 bases and J by 4 bases. There are 16 residues in the CDR3. In nucleotides, the CDR3 is TGTGCCAGCAGCTCCGGGACAGGAGGGACCACTTACGAGCAGTACTTC. Translation: CASSSGTGGTTYEQYF.

The chain couples TRBV5-1 to TRBJ2-1, with 15 bases matching TRBD2. Trimming at V came to 4 bases and at J to 9 bases, leaving 5 bases not matched to a gene. This CDR3 is built from 15 residues. Germline CDR1 reads SGHRS; CDR2 reads YFSETQ. Here the CDR3 reads CASSQGLAGGVEQFF. CDR3 bases: TGCGCCAGCAGCCAAGGACTAGCGGGGGGGGTTGAGCAGTTCTTC.

The rearrangement links TRBV7-8 to TRBJ2-5; D not certain. There are 14 residues in the CDR3. CDR1 is SGHVS and CDR2 is FQNEAQ in the germline V gene. V lost 5 bases to trimming and J lost 1 base, with 11 bases between them. DNA of the CDR3: TGTGCCAGCAGCCCCCCAGATTCCCAAGAGACCCAGTACTTC. Its translation: CASSPPDSQETQYF.

The rearrangement links TRBV4-2 to TRBJ2-1, with 14 nucleotides matching TRBD2. CDR1 LGHNA and CDR2 YNFKEQ come from the germline V gene. This CDR3 region has 15 residues. J was trimmed by 8 bases and V by 2 bases; bases with no gene match: 2. The chain's CDR3 is CASSQRTSGGHEQFF. The DNA of the CDR3 is TGTGCCAGCAGCCAACGGACTAGCGGGGGGCATGAGCAGTTCTTC.

The gene calls are TRBV18 and TRBJ1-1, with TRBD1 matching 11 bases. The CDR3 has 13 residues. Germline loops: CDR1 KGHSH, CDR2 LQKENI. The V segment lost 2 bases and the J segment 11 bases; nucleotides outside the gene matches: 4. CDR3 amino acids: CASSPWTGGDAFF. For the CDR3, the DNA is TGTGCCAGCTCACCATGGACAGGGGGCGACGCTTTCTTT.

V usage is TRBV6-5 and J usage is TRBJ1-2; TRBD1 might be the D (6 bases). Germline-derived CDR1 and CDR2 are MNHEY and SVGAGI. This CDR3 is 13 amino acids long. V dropped 6 bases and J dropped 7 bases, with 15 bases sitting between them. The chain's CDR3 is CASRLGGAGGYTF. The CDR3 coding sequence is TGTGCCAGCAGGCTAGGGGGGGCGGGTGGCTACACCTTC.

CDR3 sequence (DNA): TGCGCCAGCAGCCAAGAGGGAGGGGTCCGTAGCGGGGGGACGCAGTATTTT. Amino acids: CASSQEGGVRSGGTQYF. The chain combines TRBV4-1 with TRBJ2-3, with 10 bases matching TRBD2. Trimming took 0 bases from V and 9 from J; bases not matched to a gene: 12. Germline V gene lookup returns CDR1 MGHRA and CDR2 YSYEKL. This CDR3 has 17 residues.

The chain joins TRBV6-5 to TRBJ2-1, with 8 bases matching TRBD1. The CDR3 has 16 residues. V shed 0 bases and J 13 bases; nucleotides not matched to a gene: 14. CDR1 is MNHEY, CDR2 SVGAGI, per germline. CDR3 sequence: CASSYSPGTGRTGQFF. The CDR3 DNA follows: TGTGCCAGCAGTTACTCCCCCGGGACAGGACGGACGGGTCAGTTCTTC.

CDR3 sequence (DNA): TGTGCCAGCAGCTTATCTGGACAGGGAAAAAACATTCAGTACTTC. Protein product: CASSLSGQGKNIQYF. The chain employs TRBV5-4 and TRBJ2-4, with 8 positions matching TRBD1. Per germline, CDR1 SGHNT and CDR2 YYREEE (reference sequence). The CDR3 is 15 amino acids. V lost 2 bases and J lost 4; bases outside the gene matches: 5.

The V and J genes are TRBV29-1 and TRBJ1-2; 9 nucleotides line up with TRBD1. Germline V CDR1 and CDR2: SQVTM, ANQGSEA. This CDR3 is 15 amino acids long. The trim removed 2 bases at V and 7 bases at J, leaving 11 bases unmatched. The CDR3 nucleotides are TGCAGCGTTGAAAAACCCGACAGGGGGGAGGGTGGCTACACCTTC. Amino acid sequence: CSVEKPDRGEGGYTF.

The CDR3: CAWSVQASYNSPLHF. In DNA form, the CDR3 reads TGTGCCTGGAGTGTACAGGCCTCCTATAATTCACCCCTCCACTTT. The chain uses TRBV30 and TRBJ1-6; D perhaps matches TRBD1 (5 bases). Germline V gene sequence: CDR1 GTSNPN, CDR2 SVGIG (reference sequence). The CDR3 covers 15 residues. V dropped 0 bases and J dropped 0 bases, with 6 bases sitting between them.

CDR3 DNA: TGTGCCGGTGGTGGGGCTACTAGCGGGGGGAGGAAGACCCAGTACTTC. This gives the protein CAGGGATSGGRKTQYF. The chain joins TRBV28 to TRBJ2-5; 12 positions match TRBD2. The CDR3 length is 16 residues. The germline gives CDR1 MDHEN, CDR2 SYDVKM. The V segment lost 11 bases and the J segment 6 bases; nucleotides outside the gene matches: 16. The whole variable domain, filled in from reference TRBV28 and TRBJ2-5, reads DVKVTQSSRYLVKRTGEKVFLECVQDMDHENMFWYRQDPGLGLRLIYFSYDVKMKEKGDIPEGYSVSREKKERFSLILESASTNQTSMYLCAGGGATSGGRKTQYFGPGTRLLVL.

V is TRBV6-5 and J is TRBJ1-1; D may be TRBD1 (6 bases). This CDR3 comprises 14 residues. CDR1 MNHEY and CDR2 SVGAGI come from the germline V gene. With 6 bases removed from V and 0 bases from J, the gap between germline ends came to 11 bases. CDR3 region: CASSGQPMNTEAFF. For the CDR3, the DNA is TGTGCCAGCAGCGGACAGCCAATGAACACTGAAGCTTTCTTT.

The V gene is TRBV5-4, the J gene TRBJ2-3; 15 bases align to TRBD2. This CDR3 contains 18 residues. CDR1 SGHNT and CDR2 YYREEE come from the germline V gene (reference sequence). V lost 2 bases and J lost 0; bases outside the gene matches: 4. For the CDR3, the DNA is TGTGCCAGCAGCTTTGGGACTAGCGGGGGGCGGAGCACAGATACGCAGTATTTT. Its translation: CASSFGTSGGRSTDTQYF.

The V call is TRBV11-2, the J call TRBJ2-3; the match to TRBD2 covers 8 bases. CDR3 length equals 16 residues. V was pared by 6 bases and J by 7 bases, with 15 bases of the junction left unmatched. Germline assignment: CDR1 SGHAT and CDR2 FQNNGV. CDR3 loop: CASRDKTSGSGNTQYF. The CDR3 DNA follows: TGTGCCAGCAGAGATAAAACGAGCGGGAGCGGGAATACGCAGTATTTT.

This sequence joins TRBV27 and TRBJ1-5; tentative D call: TRBD1 (5 bases). Germline CDR1 reads MNHEY; CDR2 reads SMNVEV (reference sequence). The CDR3 covers 16 residues. The V and J ends lost 2 bases and 5 bases respectively, with 16 bases between them. CDR3 loop: CASSLNPGLPDQPQHF. For the CDR3, the DNA is TGTGCCAGCAGTTTAAACCCGGGACTACCAGATCAGCCCCAGCATTTT.